The rows below give T cell receptor beta chains drawn from one sample of a study of human T cells and chemical hapten exposure. TCRdb processed the RACE reads anew with MiXCR; each CDR3 protein has one entry. Of some 36,000 distinct CDR3 sequences in the sample, 9.5% are singletons; the top ten hold 26%. This specimen was whole blood, taken in connection with sensitization to the hapten diphenylcyclopropenone (DPC). These receptors were collected from a man aged 50-59 years with alopecia areata. Some clones in this sample may be carry-over from other donors' samples. CDR3s include the opening cysteine and the closing phenylalanine or tryptophan. D genes are given only for firm matches. Only some rows state a clone size, as once, few, many or a class for expanded clones.

.	.	TRBV30	TRBJ2-5	CAWSVSGLNQETQYF	TGTGCCTGGAGTGTATCCGGACTGAACCAAGAGACCCAGTACTTC
TRBD2	.	TRBV29-1	TRBJ2-3	CSIGLAVSTDTQYF	TGCAGCATAGGACTAGCTGTTAGCACAGATACGCAGTATTTT
.	few	TRBV30	TRBJ1-1	CAWSDQTPGTEAFF	TGTGCCTGGAGTGACCAGACACCCGGGACTGAAGCTTTCTTT
TRBD1	few	TRBV6-5	TRBJ2-7	CASSRGQETYEQYF	TGTGCCAGCAGCCGCGGACAGGAGACCTACGAGCAGTACTTC
TRBD1	few	TRBV5-1	TRBJ1-2	CASSYKTGNKGYGYTF	TGCGCCAGCAGCTACAAGACAGGGAATAAGGGCTATGGCTACACCTTC
.	few	TRBV5-1	TRBJ2-3	CASSFAGITGDTQYF	TGCGCCAGCAGCTTTGCGGGAATCACCGGGGATACGCAGTATTTT
.	.	TRBV20-1	TRBJ2-3	CSAIVDTDTQYF	TGCAGTGCTATTGTGGACACAGATACGCAGTATTTT
.	.	TRBV9	TRBJ1-5	CASSATYNQPQHF	TGTGCCAGCAGCGCAACTTACAATCAGCCCCAGCATTTT
.	many	TRBV3-1	TRBJ1-1	CASSQGTLNTEAFF	TGTGCCAGCAGCCAAGGGACGTTGAACACTGAAGCTTTCTTT
TRBD1	many	TRBV18	TRBJ1-4	CASSPVPGQGAPEKLFF	TGTGCCAGCTCACCTGTCCCGGGACAGGGGGCGCCAGAAAAACTGTTTTTT
.	many	TRBV7-9	TRBJ1-5	CASSLVPGRGLSNQPQHF	TGTGCCAGCAGCTTAGTTCCGGGGAGGGGACTTAGCAATCAGCCCCAGCATTTT
.	many	TRBV12-3/TRBV12-4	TRBJ2-5	CASSLMDNQETQYF	TGTGCCAGCAGCCTCATGGACAACCAAGAGACCCAGTACTTC
TRBD2	.	TRBV20-1	TRBJ2-1	CSAILSGSVYNEQFF	TGCAGTGCCATCCTTAGCGGGAGTGTCTACAATGAGCAGTTCTTC
.	many	TRBV20-1	TRBJ2-1	CSASSGYNEQFF	TGCAGTGCTAGTTCTGGATACAATGAGCAGTTCTTC
.	many	TRBV18	TRBJ2-5	CASSPSLQETQYF	TGTGCCAGCTCACCAAGTTTGCAAGAGACCCAGTACTTC
.	.	TRBV19	TRBJ1-5	CASSMEGTFNQPQHF	TGTGCCAGTAGTATGGAGGGAACATTCAATCAGCCCCAGCATTTT
TRBD2	many	TRBV30	TRBJ2-1	CAWSFGGGSNEQFF	TGTGCCTGGAGTTTTGGTGGCGGGAGCAATGAGCAGTTCTTC
.	few	TRBV7-2	TRBJ2-1	CASSLQGSIYNEQFF	TGTGCCAGCAGCTTACAGGGTAGCATTTACAATGAGCAGTTCTTC
.	many	TRBV5-1	TRBJ2-1	CASSLAGRIGSNEQFF	TGCGCCAGCAGCTTGGCAGGCCGGATCGGGTCCAATGAGCAGTTCTTC
TRBD2	few	TRBV6-2/TRBV6-3	TRBJ2-1	CASRTGTSFGEQFF	TGTGCCAGCAGAACCGGGACTAGTTTTGGTGAGCAGTTCTTC
.	many	TRBV4-3	TRBJ2-7	CASSPGGTSPYEQYF	TGCGCCAGCAGCCCTGGGGGGACTTCACCCTACGAGCAGTACTTC
TRBD1	many	TRBV6-5	TRBJ1-1	CASSYWGTGVTEAFF	TGTGCCAGCAGTTACTGGGGGACAGGGGTCACTGAAGCTTTCTTT
.	few	TRBV5-1	TRBJ2-2	CASRRQESNTGELFF	TGCGCCAGCAGAAGACAGGAGTCGAACACCGGGGAGCTGTTTTTT
TRBD1	many	TRBV30	TRBJ1-5	CAWSGGQGGQPQHF	TGTGCCTGGAGTGGCGGACAGGGGGGCCAGCCCCAGCATTTT
TRBD2	few	TRBV3-1	TRBJ2-1	CASSQGSGGGEQFF	TGTGCCAGCAGCCAAGGGTCTGGCGGGGGTGAGCAGTTCTTC
TRBD2	.	TRBV18	TRBJ2-1	CASSRTGVTSGSYNEQFF	TGTGCCAGCTCCCGAACGGGGGTTACTAGCGGGAGTTACAATGAGCAGTTCTTC
.	.	TRBV19	TRBJ2-1	CASSKTQRTEQFF	TGTGCCAGTAGTAAAACACAGCGTACCGAGCAGTTCTTC
.	few	TRBV28	TRBJ1-1	CASSLRFEAFF	TGTGCCAGCAGTTTAAGGTTTGAAGCTTTCTTT
TRBD1	.	TRBV7-9	TRBJ2-6	CASSYRGVRANVLTF	TGTGCCAGCAGCTACAGGGGGGTTAGGGCCAACGTCCTGACTTTC
TRBD2	few	TRBV7-2	TRBJ2-7	CASEVKGGSLVYEQYF	TGTGCCAGCGAAGTTAAAGGCGGGAGCCTAGTATACGAGCAGTACTTC
.	.	TRBV30	TRBJ2-1	CAWSVYNEQFF	TGTGCCTGGAGTGTATACAATGAGCAGTTCTTC
TRBD1	.	TRBV20-1	TRBJ2-7	CSATDRGYEQYF	TGCAGTGCAACTGACAGGGGCTACGAGCAGTACTTC